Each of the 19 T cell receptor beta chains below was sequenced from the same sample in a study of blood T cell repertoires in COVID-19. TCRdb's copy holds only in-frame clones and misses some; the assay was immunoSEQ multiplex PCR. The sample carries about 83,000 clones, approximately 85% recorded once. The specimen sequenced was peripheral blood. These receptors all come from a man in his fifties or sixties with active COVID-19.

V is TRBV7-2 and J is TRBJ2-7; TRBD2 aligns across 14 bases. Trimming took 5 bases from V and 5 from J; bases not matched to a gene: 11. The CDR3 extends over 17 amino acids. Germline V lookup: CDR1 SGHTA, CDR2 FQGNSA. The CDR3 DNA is TGTGCCAGCAGCCCAGCGGGACTAGCGGGAGACGGGCACGAGCAGTACTTC. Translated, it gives CASSPAGLAGDGHEQYF. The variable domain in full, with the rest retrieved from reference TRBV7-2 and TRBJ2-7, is GAGVSQSPSNKVTEKGKDVELRCDPISGHTALYWYRQSLGQGLEFLIYFQGNSAPDKSGLPSDRFSAERTGGSVSTLTIQRTQQEDSAVYLCASSPAGLAGDGHEQYFGPGTRLTVT.

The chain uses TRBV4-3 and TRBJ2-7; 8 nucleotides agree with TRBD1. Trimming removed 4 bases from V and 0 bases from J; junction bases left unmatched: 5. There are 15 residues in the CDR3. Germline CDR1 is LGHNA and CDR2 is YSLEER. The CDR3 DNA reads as TGCGCCAGCAGCCCTGACAGGGGAAGCTCCTACGAGCAGTACTTC. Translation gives CASSPDRGSSYEQYF.

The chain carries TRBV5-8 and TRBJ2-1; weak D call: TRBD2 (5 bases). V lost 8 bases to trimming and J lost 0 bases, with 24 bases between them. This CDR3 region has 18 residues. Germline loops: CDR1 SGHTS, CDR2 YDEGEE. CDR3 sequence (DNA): TGTGCCAGGAGCCGGGATCCTGGGCCCGAGTACTCCTACAATGAGCAGTTCTTC. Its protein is CARSRDPGPEYSYNEQFF.

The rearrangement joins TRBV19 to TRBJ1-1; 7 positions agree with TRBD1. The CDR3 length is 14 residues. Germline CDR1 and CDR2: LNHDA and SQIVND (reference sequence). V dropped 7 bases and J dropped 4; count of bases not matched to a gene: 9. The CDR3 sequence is CASTPGQGVTEAFF. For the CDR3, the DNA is TGTGCCAGTACCCCGGGGCAGGGGGTCACTGAAGCTTTCTTT.

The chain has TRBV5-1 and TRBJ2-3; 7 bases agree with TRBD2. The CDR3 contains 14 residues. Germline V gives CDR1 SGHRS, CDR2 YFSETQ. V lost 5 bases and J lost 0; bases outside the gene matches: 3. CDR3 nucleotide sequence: TGCGCCAGCAGTACTAGCGCTAGCACAGATACGCAGTATTTT. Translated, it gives CASSTSASTDTQYF.

The CDR3 DNA reads as TGTGCCAGCAGCTTATCCAGGGCCAGAGTGGGGGAGACCCAGTACTTC. It codes for CASSLSRARVGETQYF. The gene calls are TRBV7-2 and TRBJ2-5; TRBD1 is a possible D gene (5 bases). Trimming removed 2 bases at V and 5 bases at J, with 18 bases between. Germline V gene lookup returns CDR1 SGHTA and CDR2 FQGNSA. CDR3 length equals 16 residues.

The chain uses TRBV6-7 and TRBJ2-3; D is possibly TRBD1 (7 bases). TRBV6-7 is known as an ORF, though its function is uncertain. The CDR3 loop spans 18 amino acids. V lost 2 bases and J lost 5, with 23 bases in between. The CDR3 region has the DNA TGTGCCAGCAGTTACAATTATAGCGGAGAGGGGGCCCAAGATACGCAGTATTTT. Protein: CASSYNYSGEGAQDTQYF.

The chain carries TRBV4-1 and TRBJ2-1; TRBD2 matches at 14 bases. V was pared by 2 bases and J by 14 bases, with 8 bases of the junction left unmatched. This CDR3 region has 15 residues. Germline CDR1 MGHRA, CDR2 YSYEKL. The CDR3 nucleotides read TGCGCCAGCAGCCAAACGGGACTAGCGGGGGAAGTGGAGTTCTTC. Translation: CASSQTGLAGEVEFF.

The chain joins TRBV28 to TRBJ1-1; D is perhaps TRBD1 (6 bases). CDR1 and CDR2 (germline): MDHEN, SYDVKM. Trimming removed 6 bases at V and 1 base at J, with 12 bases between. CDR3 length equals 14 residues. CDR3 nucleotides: TGTGCCAGCAGACACAGGGTAGGGAACACTGAAGCTTTCTTT. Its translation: CASRHRVGNTEAFF.

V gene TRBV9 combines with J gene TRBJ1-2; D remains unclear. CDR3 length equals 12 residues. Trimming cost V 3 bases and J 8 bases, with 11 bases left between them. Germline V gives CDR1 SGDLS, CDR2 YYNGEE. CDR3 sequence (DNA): TGTGCCAGCAGCGAGCGGTATAACGGCTACACCTTC. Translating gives CASSERYNGYTF. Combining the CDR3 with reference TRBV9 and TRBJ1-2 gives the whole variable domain DSGVTQTPKHLITATGQRVTLRCSPRSGDLSVYWYQQSLDQGLQFLIQYYNGEERAKGNILERFSAQQFPDLHSELNLSSLELGDSALYFCASSERYNGYTFGSGTRLTVV.

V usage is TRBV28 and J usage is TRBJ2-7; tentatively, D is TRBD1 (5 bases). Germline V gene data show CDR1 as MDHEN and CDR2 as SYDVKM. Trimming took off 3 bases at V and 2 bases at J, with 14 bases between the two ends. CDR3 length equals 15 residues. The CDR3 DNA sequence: TGTGCCAGCAGTTTTCGACAGAGACTGACCTACGAGCAGTACTTC. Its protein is CASSFRQRLTYEQYF.

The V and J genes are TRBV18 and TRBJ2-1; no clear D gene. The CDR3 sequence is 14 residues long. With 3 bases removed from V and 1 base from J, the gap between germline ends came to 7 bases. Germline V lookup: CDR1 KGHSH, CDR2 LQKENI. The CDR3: CASSPNRSYNEQFF. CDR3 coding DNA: TGTGCCAGCTCACCCAACCGGTCCTACAATGAGCAGTTCTTC.

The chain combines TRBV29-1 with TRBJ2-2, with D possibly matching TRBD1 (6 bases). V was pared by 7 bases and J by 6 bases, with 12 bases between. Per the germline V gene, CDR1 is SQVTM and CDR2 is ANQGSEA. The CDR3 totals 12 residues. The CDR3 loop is CSGGTSPGELFF. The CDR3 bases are TGCAGCGGTGGGACAAGCCCCGGGGAGCTGTTTTTT.

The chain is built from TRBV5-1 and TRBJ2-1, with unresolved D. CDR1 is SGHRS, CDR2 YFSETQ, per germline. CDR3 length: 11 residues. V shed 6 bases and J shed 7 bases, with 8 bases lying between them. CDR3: CASTILNEQFF. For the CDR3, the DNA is TGCGCCAGCACCATTTTGAATGAGCAGTTCTTC.

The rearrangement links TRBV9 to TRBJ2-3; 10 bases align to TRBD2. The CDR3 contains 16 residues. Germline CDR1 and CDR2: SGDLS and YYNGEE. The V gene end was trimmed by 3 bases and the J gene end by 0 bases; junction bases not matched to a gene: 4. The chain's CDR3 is CASSATSGTSTDTQYF. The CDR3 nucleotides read TGTGCCAGCAGCGCTACTAGCGGGACTAGCACAGATACGCAGTATTTT.

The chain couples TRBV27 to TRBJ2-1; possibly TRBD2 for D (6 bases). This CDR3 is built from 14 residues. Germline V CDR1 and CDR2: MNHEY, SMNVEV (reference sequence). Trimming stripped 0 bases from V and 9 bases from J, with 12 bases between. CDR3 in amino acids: CASSLSGGAGEQFF. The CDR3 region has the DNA TGTGCCAGCAGTTTATCCGGAGGGGCTGGTGAGCAGTTCTTC.

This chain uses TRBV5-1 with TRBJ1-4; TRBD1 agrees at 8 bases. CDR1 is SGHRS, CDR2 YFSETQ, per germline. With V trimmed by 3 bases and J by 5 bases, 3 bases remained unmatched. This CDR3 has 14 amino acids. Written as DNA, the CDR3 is TGCGCCAGCAGCTCCGGGACAGGAAATGAAAAACTGTTTTTT. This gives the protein CASSSGTGNEKLFF. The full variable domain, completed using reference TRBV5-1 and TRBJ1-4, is KAGVTQTPRYLIKTRGQQVTLSCSPISGHRSVSWYQQTPGQGLQFLFEYFSETQRNKGNFPGRFSGRQFSNSRSEMNVSTLELGDSALYLCASSSGTGNEKLFFGSGTQLSVL.

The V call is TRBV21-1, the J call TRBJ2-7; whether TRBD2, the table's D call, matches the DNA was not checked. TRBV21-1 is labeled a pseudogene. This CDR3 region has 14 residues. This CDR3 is CASSKGGETGEQYF. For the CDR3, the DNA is TGTGCCAGCAGCAAGGGGGGGGAGACGGGCGAGCAGTACTTC.

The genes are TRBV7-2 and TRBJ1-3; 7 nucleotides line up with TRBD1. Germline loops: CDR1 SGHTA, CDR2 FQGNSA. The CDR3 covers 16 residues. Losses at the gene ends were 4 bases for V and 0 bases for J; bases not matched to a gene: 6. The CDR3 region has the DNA TGTGCCAGCAGCTCAGGGGGACAGTACTCTGGAAACACCATATATTTT. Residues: CASSSGGQYSGNTIYF.